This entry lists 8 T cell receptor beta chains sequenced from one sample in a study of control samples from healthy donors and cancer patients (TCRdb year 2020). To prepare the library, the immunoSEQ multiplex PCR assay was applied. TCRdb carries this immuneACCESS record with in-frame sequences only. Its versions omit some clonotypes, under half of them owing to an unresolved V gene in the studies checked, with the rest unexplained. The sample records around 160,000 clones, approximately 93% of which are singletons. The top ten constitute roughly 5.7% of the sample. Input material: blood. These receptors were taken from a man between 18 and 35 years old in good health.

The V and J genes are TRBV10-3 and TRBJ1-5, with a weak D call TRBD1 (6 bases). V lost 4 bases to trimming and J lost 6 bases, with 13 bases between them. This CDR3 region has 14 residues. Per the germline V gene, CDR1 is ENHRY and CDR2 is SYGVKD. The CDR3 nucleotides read TGTGCCATCAGTGGGACGGGGGGCCGTCAGCCCCAGCATTTT. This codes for CAISGTGGRQPQHF.

The CDR3 sequence: CAIVLAQQAITEAFF. The CDR3 region has the DNA TGTGCCATCGTTTTAGCTCAACAGGCGATCACTGAAGCTTTCTTT. The rearrangement joins TRBV10-3 to TRBJ1-1; tentatively, D is TRBD1 (5 bases). The germline gives CDR1 ENHRY, CDR2 SYGVKD. The CDR3 spans 15 residues. Trimming shortened V by 8 bases and J by 4 bases, and 20 bases separated the two germline ends.

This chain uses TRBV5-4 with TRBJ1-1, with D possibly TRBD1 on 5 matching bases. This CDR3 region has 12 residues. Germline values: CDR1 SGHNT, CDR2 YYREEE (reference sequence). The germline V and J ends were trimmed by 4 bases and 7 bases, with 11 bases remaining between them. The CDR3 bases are TGTGCCAGCAGCCTGGGACCGAATGAAGCTTTCTTT. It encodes CASSLGPNEAFF. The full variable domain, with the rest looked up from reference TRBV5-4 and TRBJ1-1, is ETGVTQSPTHLIKTRGQQVTLRCSSQSGHNTVSWYQQALGQGPQFIFQYYREEENGRGNFPPRFSGLQFPNYSSELNVNALELDDSALYLCASSLGPNEAFFGQGTRLTVV.

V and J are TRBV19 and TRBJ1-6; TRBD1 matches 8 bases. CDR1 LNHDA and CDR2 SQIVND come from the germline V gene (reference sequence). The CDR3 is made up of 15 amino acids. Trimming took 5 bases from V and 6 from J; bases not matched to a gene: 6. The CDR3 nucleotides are TGTGCCAGTAGTTATACAGGGGGTGGTAATTCACCCCTCCACTTT. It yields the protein CASSYTGGGNSPLHF.

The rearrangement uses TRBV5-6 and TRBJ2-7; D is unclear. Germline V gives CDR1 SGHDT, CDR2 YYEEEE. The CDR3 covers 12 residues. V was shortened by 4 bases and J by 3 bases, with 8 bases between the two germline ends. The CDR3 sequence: CASSADDYEQYF. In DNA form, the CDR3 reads TGTGCCAGCAGCGCGGACGACTACGAGCAGTACTTC.

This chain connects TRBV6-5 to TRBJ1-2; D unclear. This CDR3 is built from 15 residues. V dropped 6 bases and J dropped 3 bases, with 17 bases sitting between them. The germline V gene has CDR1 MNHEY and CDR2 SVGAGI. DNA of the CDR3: TGTGCCAGCAGCGCTCCCCGGCAGGTCTACTATGGCTACACCTTC. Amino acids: CASSAPRQVYYGYTF.

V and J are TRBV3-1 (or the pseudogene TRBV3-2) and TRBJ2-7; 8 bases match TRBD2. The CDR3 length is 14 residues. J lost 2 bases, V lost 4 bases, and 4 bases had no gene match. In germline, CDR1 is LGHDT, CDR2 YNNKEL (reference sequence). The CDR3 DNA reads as TGTGCCAGCAGCCCCCCGGGACTAGCCTACGAGCAGTACTTC. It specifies CASSPPGLAYEQYF.

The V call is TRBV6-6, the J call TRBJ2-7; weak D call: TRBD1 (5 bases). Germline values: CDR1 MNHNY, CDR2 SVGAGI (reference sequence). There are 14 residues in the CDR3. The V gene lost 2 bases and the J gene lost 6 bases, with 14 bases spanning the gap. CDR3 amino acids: CASSYGASRSEQYF. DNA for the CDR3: TGTGCCAGCAGTTACGGGGCCAGTCGGTCCGAGCAGTACTTC.